The 19 T cell receptor beta chains below come from one sample, sequenced in a study of Ad26.COV2.S vaccination and SARS-CoV-2 variants (dated by TCRdb to about 2021). The meaning of the sample's treatment or condition label: 19 received Ad26.COV2.S at low or high dose, single or two shots; about 5 received placebo; per-sample allocation not given. Repertoires of vaccine and placebo recipients were sequenced from samples taken on day 63 after the first injection. Libraries were constructed by the immunoSEQ multiplex PCR assay. TCRdb carries this immuneACCESS record with in-frame sequences only. Its versions omit some clonotypes, under half of them owing to an unresolved V gene in the studies checked, with the rest unexplained. The sample table contains 300,000 to 350,000 clones; only one count was recorded for around four fifths of them. The ten largest make up approximately 2.2% of the sample. The source material was peripheral blood, sampled in a trial of Ad26.COV2.S vaccine versus placebo. The receptors were gathered from a person between 18 and 65 years old who received the Ad26.COV2.S COVID-19 vaccine or a placebo.

This clone has just a few counts. The J gene is TRBJ1-5, the V gene TRBV19; D is perhaps TRBD1 (5 bases). Germline lookup yields CDR1 LNHDA and CDR2 SQIVND (reference sequence). This CDR3 contains 16 residues. Trimming removed 1 base from V and 6 bases from J, with 16 bases in between. Written as DNA, the CDR3 is TGTGCCAGTAGTATAGGCGTTGGGATGGGACGTCAGCCCCAGCATTTT. Its protein product is CASSIGVGMGRQPQHF.

The CDR3 bases are TGTGCCAGCAGTGCCGGGGGTTCCTACGAGCAGTACTTC. Translating gives CASSAGGSYEQYF. The rearrangement links TRBV28 to TRBJ2-7, with D possibly being TRBD2 (6 bases). This CDR3 is 13 amino acids long. V was pared by 5 bases and J by 1 base, with 9 bases between. Germline values: CDR1 MDHEN, CDR2 SYDVKM. Together with reference TRBV28 and TRBJ2-7, the CDR3 gives the full variable domain: DVKVTQSSRYLVKRTGEKVFLECVQDMDHENMFWYRQDPGLGLRLIYFSYDVKMKEKGDIPEGYSVSREKKERFSLILESASTNQTSMYLCASSAGGSYEQYFGPGTRLTVT.

The chain has TRBV6-5 and TRBJ2-7; D unresolved. Between the trimmed V and J ends, which lost 4 bases and 3 bases, there was a span of 7 bases. The CDR3 extends over 12 amino acids. CDR1 is MNHEY and CDR2 is SVGAGI in the germline V gene. CDR3 in DNA: TGTGCCAGCAGTTTTGTCAGCTACGAGCAGTACTTC. It is translated as CASSFVSYEQYF.

A remark on this clone: This may come from a read error, since a much larger clone is one base off. At the DNA level, this CDR3 is encoded by other sequences in the same sample as well. This chain links TRBV3-1 (or the pseudogene TRBV3-2) with TRBJ2-7; 9 nucleotides match TRBD1. The CDR3 is made up of 13 amino acids. Per the germline V gene, CDR1 is LGHDT and CDR2 is YNNKEL (reference sequence). Unmatched junction bases numbered 0, after V lost 3 bases and J lost 3 bases. CDR3: CASSQGQGYEQYF. The CDR3 DNA sequence: TGTGCCAGCAGCCAGGGACAGGGCTACGAGCAGTACTTC.

The V call is TRBV7-3, the J call TRBJ2-7, with 10 bases that match TRBD2. Germline CDR1 is SGHTA and CDR2 is FQGTGA. J was trimmed by 2 bases and V by 0 bases; bases with no gene match: 7. The CDR3 is made up of 17 amino acids. CDR3 DNA sequence: TGTGCCAGCAGCTTAACAGGTGCTAGCGGGGGACCCTACGAGCAGTACTTC. Translation: CASSLTGASGGPYEQYF.

The CDR3 protein is CASSLGTENEQYF. CDR3 DNA sequence: TGTGCCAGCAGCTTAGGGACAGAGAACGAGCAGTACTTC. The rearrangement joins TRBV7-2 to TRBJ2-7; a weak D match, TRBD1 (6 bases). V was shortened by 1 base and J by 5 bases, with 9 bases between the two germline ends. CDR3 length: 13 residues. Germline CDR1 SGHTA, CDR2 FQGNSA.

The chain links TRBV28 to TRBJ2-5, with 9 bases fitting TRBD1. The V segment lost 5 bases and the J segment 5 bases; nucleotides outside the gene matches: 9. The CDR3 contains 15 residues. CDR1 and CDR2 (germline): MDHEN, SYDVKM. The CDR3 reads CASSTGGAGWETQYF. DNA for the CDR3: TGTGCCAGCAGTACAGGGGGCGCGGGTTGGGAGACCCAGTACTTC.

The chain couples TRBV9 to TRBJ1-3; TRBD1 aligns across 7 bases. This CDR3 comprises 15 residues. V was pared by 0 bases and J by 3 bases, with 3 bases of the junction left unmatched. CDR1 and CDR2 (germline): SGDLS, YYNGEE. The CDR3 here is CASSVGDSLGNTIYF. The CDR3 DNA follows: TGTGCCAGCAGCGTAGGGGACAGTCTTGGAAACACCATATATTTT. Full variable domain (remainder filled in from reference TRBV9 and TRBJ1-3): DSGVTQTPKHLITATGQRVTLRCSPRSGDLSVYWYQQSLDQGLQFLIQYYNGEERAKGNILERFSAQQFPDLHSELNLSSLELGDSALYFCASSVGDSLGNTIYFGEGSWLTVV.

This clone was seen only once. V usage is TRBV2 and J usage is TRBJ2-3; TRBD1 agrees at 7 bases. The CDR3 runs 14 residues. Trimming cost V 7 bases and J 1 base; bases outside gene matches: 5. Germline loops: CDR1 SNHLY, CDR2 FYNNEI. CDR3 DNA sequence: TGTGCCAGCACCGTAGGACAGGGCACAGATACGCAGTATTTT. As protein: CASTVGQGTDTQYF.

For this clone: Sequence at one end of the junction differs from germline and may be a read error. V and J are TRBV7-8 and TRBJ2-7; D possibly corresponds to TRBD1 (6 bases). Germline loops: CDR1 SGHVS, CDR2 FQNEAQ. The CDR3 has 15 residues. In DNA, the CDR3 is TGTGCCAGCAGCCGGCCCGTTCTCCATGACAGGAGCCACCACTTC. Its translation: CASSRPVLHDRSHHF.

The chain is built from TRBV7-9 and TRBJ2-7; TRBD2 might be the D (5 bases). In germline, CDR1 is SEHNR, CDR2 FQNEAQ (reference sequence). Between the trimmed V and J ends, which lost 5 bases and 7 bases, there was a span of 9 bases. This CDR3 spans 11 amino acids. The CDR3 nucleotides are TGTGCCAGCAGCCCAGAGGGAGAGCAGTACTTC. Translating gives CASSPEGEQYF. The full variable domain, rest sourced from reference TRBV7-9 and TRBJ2-7, is DTGVSQNPRHKITKRGQNVTFRCDPISEHNRLYWYRQTLGQGPEFLTYFQNEAQLEKSRLLSDRFSAERPKGSFSTLEIQRTEQGDSAMYLCASSPEGEQYFGPGTRLTVT.

DNA for the CDR3: TGTGCCAGCAGTTACGGTCAGGGAGACAATCAGCCCCAGCATTTT. This codes for CASSYGQGDNQPQHF. This chain joins TRBV6-5 and TRBJ1-5; possibly TRBD1 for D (5 bases). V lost 2 bases to trimming and J lost 3 bases, with 11 bases between them. CDR1 is MNHEY and CDR2 is SVGAGI in the germline V gene. The CDR3 consists of 15 residues.

The genes are TRBV11-3 and TRBJ1-4, with TRBD1 matching over 9 bases. V trimming: 5 bases; J trimming: 3 bases; junction bases outside the gene matches: 7. The CDR3 loop spans 16 amino acids. Germline V lookup: CDR1 SGHNT, CDR2 YENEEA. The CDR3 bases are TGTGCCAGCAGCCCACTCTACAGGGGGCCTAATGAAAAACTGTTTTTT. As protein: CASSPLYRGPNEKLFF. Full variable domain (missing parts from reference TRBV11-3 and TRBJ1-4): EAGVVQSPRYKIIEKKQPVAFWCNPISGHNTLYWYLQNLGQGPELLIRYENEEAVDDSQLPKDRFSAERLKGVDSTLKIQPAELGDSAVYLCASSPLYRGPNEKLFFGSGTQLSVL.

The rearrangement uses TRBV3-1 (or the pseudogene TRBV3-2) and TRBJ2-5; TRBD2 agrees at 9 bases. The CDR3 runs 16 residues. V lost 2 bases, J lost 5 bases, and 9 bases stayed unmatched. Germline V gives CDR1 LGHDT, CDR2 YNNKEL (reference sequence). The CDR3 nucleotides are TGTGCCAGCAGCCAAATAAGCGGGGGGTCACGGGAGACCCAGTACTTC. Encoded protein: CASSQISGGSRETQYF.

This chain joins TRBV28 and TRBJ2-5; 7 positions match TRBD1. From germline, CDR1 is MDHEN and CDR2 SYDVKM. This CDR3 spans 14 amino acids. V lost 5 bases and J lost 4; bases outside the gene matches: 7. Written as DNA, the CDR3 is TGTGCCAGCAGTCACCGGACAGGCCCAGAGACCCAGTACTTC. This gives the protein CASSHRTGPETQYF.

CDR3 DNA sequence: TGCGCCAGCAGGGAAGGAAACATTCAGTACTTC. Translating it yields CASREGNIQYF. The rearrangement links TRBV5-1 to TRBJ2-4, with D unresolved. Germline lookup yields CDR1 SGHRS and CDR2 YFSETQ. CDR3 length: 11 amino acids. Trimming cost V 5 bases and J 6 bases, with 6 bases left between them.

The genes are TRBV18 and TRBJ2-2, with TRBD1 identical over 7 bases. Trimming removed 8 bases from V and 1 base from J; junction bases left unmatched: 10. The CDR3 contains 16 residues. Germline V gene sequence: CDR1 KGHSH, CDR2 LQKENI. The CDR3 DNA follows: TGTGCCAGCACTAAGAGGACAGGCGGGAACACCGGGGAGCTGTTTTTT. It is translated as CASTKRTGGNTGELFF.

This clone was counted between two and nine times. The V gene is TRBV11-3, the J gene TRBJ2-1, with TRBD1 matching 7 bases. The CDR3 covers 16 residues. Per the germline V gene, CDR1 is SGHNT and CDR2 is YENEEA. The ends lost 0 bases at V and 6 bases at J; junction bases unmatched: 8. The DNA for the CDR3 is TGTGCCAGCAGCTTAGAGTACAGGGGAGTGCTCAATGAGCAGTTCTTC. This encodes CASSLEYRGVLNEQFF.

The chain carries TRBV3-1 (or the pseudogene TRBV3-2) and TRBJ2-7; a weak D match, TRBD1 (5 bases). Germline V gene lookup returns CDR1 LGHDT and CDR2 YNNKEL (reference sequence). Deletions cut 2 bases from V and 0 bases from J, with 17 bases between. The CDR3 has 17 amino acids. The CDR3 protein is CASSQPGSDTYSYEQYF. The DNA for the CDR3 is TGTGCCAGCAGCCAACCCGGTTCGGACACGTACTCCTACGAGCAGTACTTC.